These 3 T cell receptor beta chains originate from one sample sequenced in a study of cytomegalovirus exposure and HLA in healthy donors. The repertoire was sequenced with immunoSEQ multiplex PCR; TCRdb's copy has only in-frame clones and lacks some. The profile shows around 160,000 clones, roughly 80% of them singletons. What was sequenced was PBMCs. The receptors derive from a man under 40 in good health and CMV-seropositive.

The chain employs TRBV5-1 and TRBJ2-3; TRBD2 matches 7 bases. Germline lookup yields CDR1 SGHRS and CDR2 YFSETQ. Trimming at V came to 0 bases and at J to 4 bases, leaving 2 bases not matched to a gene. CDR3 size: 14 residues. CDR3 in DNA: TGCGCCAGCAGCTTGGGGCTAGCGGCAGATACGCAGTATTTT. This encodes CASSLGLAADTQYF. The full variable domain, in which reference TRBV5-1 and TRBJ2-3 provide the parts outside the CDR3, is KAGVTQTPRYLIKTRGQQVTLSCSPISGHRSVSWYQQTPGQGLQFLFEYFSETQRNKGNFPGRFSGRQFSNSRSEMNVSTLELGDSALYLCASSLGLAADTQYFGPGTRLTVL.

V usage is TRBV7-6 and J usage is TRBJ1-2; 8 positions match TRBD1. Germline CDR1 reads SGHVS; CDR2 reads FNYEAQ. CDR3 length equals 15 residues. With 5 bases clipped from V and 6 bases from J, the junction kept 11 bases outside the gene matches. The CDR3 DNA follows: TGTGCCAGCAGCGCACAACCGGGACAGGATCATGGCTACACCTTC. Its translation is CASSAQPGQDHGYTF.

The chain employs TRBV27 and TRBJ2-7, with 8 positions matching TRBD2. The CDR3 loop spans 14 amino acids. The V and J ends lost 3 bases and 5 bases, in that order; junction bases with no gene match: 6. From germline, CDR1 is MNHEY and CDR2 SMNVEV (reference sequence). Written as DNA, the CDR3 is TGTGCCAGCAGTTTCGGACCCGGGGGGGACGAGCAGTACTTC. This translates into CASSFGPGGDEQYF.